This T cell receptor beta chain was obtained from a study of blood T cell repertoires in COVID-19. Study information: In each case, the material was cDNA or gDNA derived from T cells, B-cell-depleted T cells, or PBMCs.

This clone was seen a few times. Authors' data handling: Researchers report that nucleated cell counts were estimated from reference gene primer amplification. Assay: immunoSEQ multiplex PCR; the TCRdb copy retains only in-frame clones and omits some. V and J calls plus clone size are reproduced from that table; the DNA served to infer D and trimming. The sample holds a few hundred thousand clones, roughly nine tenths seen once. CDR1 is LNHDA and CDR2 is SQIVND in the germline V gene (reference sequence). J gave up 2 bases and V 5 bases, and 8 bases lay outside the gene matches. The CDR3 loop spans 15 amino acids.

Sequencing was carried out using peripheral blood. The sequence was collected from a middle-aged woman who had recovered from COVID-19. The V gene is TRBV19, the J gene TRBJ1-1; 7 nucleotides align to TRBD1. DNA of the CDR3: TGTGCCAGTAGTCTACTCGGGACAGATAACACTGAAGCTTTCTTT. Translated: CASSLLGTDNTEAFF.